This T cell receptor (beta chain) is from a study of cytomegalovirus exposure and HLA in healthy donors. The wider study: An earlier analysis found some 100 million unique TCR beta sequences from 200 million or so T cells.

With 60 Vbeta and 13 Jbeta primers, the PCR was carried out. Assay used: immunoSEQ multiplex PCR; TCRdb lists only in-frame clones, some missing. The profile shows roughly 140,000 clones, roughly 80% of them singletons. Trimming took 6 bases from V and 5 from J; bases not matched to a gene: 7. This CDR3 is 14 amino acids long. Looked up from germline, CDR1 is SQVTM and CDR2 is ANQGSEA. Comment on this clone: No antigen is known for it.

Study observations and caveats: Some TCR beta chains (164 of them) were listed as cytomegalovirus-associated. Looking again later, the authors saw that most CMV-associated TCR beta chains seemed HLA-restricted.

Sample: PBMCs. The V gene is TRBV29-1, the J gene TRBJ2-2, with TRBD1 matching 9 bases. This receptor was obtained from a boy aged 2 to 9 in good health and CMV-seronegative. In nucleotides, the CDR3 is TGCAGCGTCGAAAACAGGGGGCGAACCGGGGAGCTGTTTTTT. Amino acids: CSVENRGRTGELFF.